This is a list of T cell receptor beta chains from one sample in a study of technical replicates of blood from a handful of donors. Assay: immunoSEQ multiplex PCR; the TCRdb copy retains only in-frame clones and omits some. Of more than 90,000 clones listed, about 95% are singletons. Sequences were obtained from T cells isolated from PBMCs. These receptors came from a human donor in good health. The CDR3 runs from the conserved cysteine through the conserved F or W. The D gene is left open where the match is weak. Rows may omit the clone size; those that give it use once, few, many or a size class.

cdr3_aa	cdr3_nt	v_call	j_call	clone_size	d_call
CASSSDRRGGEQFF	TGTGCCAGCAGTTCGGACCGGAGGGGGGGTGAGCAGTTCTTC	TRBV6-5	TRBJ2-1	.	.
CAWSVQGGSTEAFF	TGTGCCTGGAGTGTACAGGGAGGGAGCACTGAAGCTTTCTTT	TRBV30	TRBJ1-1	few	.
CASSYGKDEQFF	TGTGCCAGCTCCTACGGGAAGGATGAGCAGTTCTTC	TRBV6-1	TRBJ2-1	once	.
CASSHGTGPHEQYF	TGTGCCAGCAGTCATGGGACAGGACCCCACGAGCAGTACTTC	TRBV27	TRBJ2-7	.	TRBD1
CAWAMGVSNQPQHF	TGTGCCTGGGCTATGGGCGTTAGCAATCAGCCCCAGCATTTT	TRBV30	TRBJ1-5	.	.
CASSLGYSVGGYGYTF	TGTGCCAGCAGCTTAGGGTATTCAGTGGGGGGATATGGCTACACCTTC	TRBV13	TRBJ1-2	.	.
CASSETSGYQETQYF	TGTGCCAGCAGTGAAACTAGCGGCTACCAAGAGACCCAGTACTTC	TRBV6-1	TRBJ2-5	.	TRBD2
CASSRIQGRGNQPQHF	TGTGCCAGCAGTCGAATACAGGGGAGAGGAAATCAGCCCCAGCATTTT	TRBV28	TRBJ1-5	once	TRBD1
CASRRLADANEQFF	TGTGCCAGCAGGCGGCTAGCGGACGCCAATGAGCAGTTCTTC	TRBV7-9	TRBJ2-1	.	TRBD2
CASSEALMTGADTQYF	TGTGCCAGCAGTGAAGCGCTCATGACAGGGGCAGATACGCAGTATTTT	TRBV6-1	TRBJ2-3	.	TRBD1
CAWSVTSASQGEQFF	TGTGCCTGGAGTGTAACTAGCGCGAGTCAGGGTGAGCAGTTCTTC	TRBV30	TRBJ2-1	.	TRBD2
CASSGTGDVGAFF	TGTGCCAGCAGTGGGACAGGGGACGTCGGAGCTTTCTTT	TRBV25-1	TRBJ1-1	.	TRBD1